The 24 T cell receptor beta chains reported below all come from one sample, sequenced in a study of cytomegalovirus exposure and HLA in healthy donors. 13 Jbeta primers and 60 Vbeta primers were used for the PCR. Clones were read by immunoSEQ multiplex PCR, and TCRdb kept only the in-frame ones, dropping some. The data contain roughly 200,000 clones, 82% of them seen just once; the ten biggest clones take up roughly 0.5%. Sequenced: PBMCs. The source is a woman in her fifties or sixties in good health and CMV-seronegative.

V and J are TRBV9 and TRBJ2-7; 8 nucleotides align to TRBD1. The germline CDR1 and CDR2 sequences are SGDLS and YYNGEE. After removal of 1 base from V and 2 bases from J, the junction contained 5 bases not matched to a gene. The CDR3 has 15 amino acids. This chain's CDR3 is CASSVLSGGPYEQYF. For the CDR3, the DNA is TGTGCCAGCAGCGTACTGTCAGGGGGCCCCTACGAGCAGTACTTC.

With respect to this clone: The junction does not match germline at one end; this may be a read error. The chain has TRBV28 and TRBJ2-4; weak D call: TRBD1 (6 bases). The CDR3 extends over 10 amino acids. Per the germline V gene, CDR1 is MDHEN and CDR2 is SYDVKM. CDR3 region: CASSLTGLEF. The CDR3 coding sequence is TGTGCCAGCAGTTTAACAGGGCTTGAGTTC.

The rearrangement joins TRBV5-1 to TRBJ2-7; D is ambiguous. The CDR3 extends over 14 amino acids. Trimming took off 2 bases at V and 9 bases at J, with 18 bases between the two ends. CDR1 is SGHRS and CDR2 is YFSETQ in the germline V gene. CDR3 in amino acids: CASSLLELTGGQYF. Written as DNA, the CDR3 is TGCGCCAGCAGCTTACTCGAACTAACCGGCGGGCAGTACTTC.

The chain recombines TRBV28 with TRBJ1-5; 7 bases map to TRBD1. V gave up 3 bases and J gave up 4 bases; unmatched junction bases: 6. Looked up from germline, CDR1 is MDHEN and CDR2 is SYDVKM. The CDR3 runs 15 residues. CDR3 amino acids: CASSLPRQGNQPQHF. CDR3 coding DNA: TGTGCCAGCAGTTTGCCGAGACAGGGTAATCAGCCCCAGCATTTT.

The V call is TRBV6-9, the J call TRBJ2-7; 11 bases fit TRBD2. Germline V gene lookup returns CDR1 MNHGY and CDR2 SVAAGI. CDR3 size: 16 residues. The junction had 7 bases not matched to a gene; V was cut back by 4 bases and J by 2 bases. CDR3 region: CASSFTSGSIAYEQYF. CDR3 nucleotides: TGTGCCAGCAGTTTTACTAGCGGGAGTATCGCCTACGAGCAGTACTTC.

This clone has only one observation. This rearrangement joins TRBV9 to TRBJ2-3; D unresolved. There are 15 residues in the CDR3. V was shortened by 3 bases and J by 4 bases, with 15 bases between the two germline ends. Germline V gives CDR1 SGDLS, CDR2 YYNGEE. This CDR3 reads CASSAKVAEPDTQYF. In DNA form, the CDR3 reads TGTGCCAGCAGCGCAAAAGTGGCAGAACCAGATACGCAGTATTTT.

The chain employs TRBV4-1 and TRBJ2-1; TRBD2 is a possible D gene (5 bases). V was clipped by 4 bases and J by 0 bases, with 10 bases between them. Germline values: CDR1 MGHRA, CDR2 YSYEKL. The CDR3 has 15 residues. The CDR3 loop is CASSPDWVSYNEQFF. Here the CDR3 DNA reads TGCGCCAGCAGCCCGGACTGGGTCTCCTACAATGAGCAGTTCTTC.

Concerning this clone: A junction end diverges from the germline sequence, so it may reflect a read error. The rearrangement uses TRBV7-6 and TRBJ2-5, with 8 bases that match TRBD2. Germline CDR1 SGHVS, CDR2 FNYEAQ. The CDR3 totals 14 residues. CDR3 amino acids: CASSFSGGEETQYF. The CDR3 DNA reads TGTGCTAGCAGCTTTTCGGGGGGGGAAGAGACCCAGTACTTC.

V gene TRBV5-1 combines with J gene TRBJ1-1; a possible D gene is TRBD1 (6 bases). In germline, CDR1 is SGHRS, CDR2 YFSETQ. V lost 4 bases and J lost 1, with 14 bases in between. The length of the CDR3 is 15 residues. The CDR3 loop is CASSGKGVENTEAFF. In DNA form, the CDR3 reads TGCGCCAGCAGCGGAAAGGGGGTCGAGAACACTGAAGCTTTCTTT.

The chain couples TRBV2 to TRBJ1-3; D perhaps matches TRBD1 (6 bases). The germline V gene encodes CDR1 SNHLY and CDR2 FYNNEI. V lost 4 bases and J 2 bases, leaving 12 bases between the germline ends. The CDR3 consists of 15 residues. The CDR3, as DNA: TGTGCCAGCAGTGGACAACAGGGAGCTGGAAACACCATATATTTT. Its protein product is CASSGQQGAGNTIYF.

The chain uses TRBV18 and TRBJ1-1, with TRBD1 identical over 7 bases. CDR3 length: 15 residues. Germline values: CDR1 KGHSH, CDR2 LQKENI. Trimming took 3 bases from V and 4 from J; bases not matched to a gene: 8. The CDR3 loop is CASSPRTGTITEAFF. For the CDR3, the DNA is TGTGCCAGCTCACCGCGGACAGGCACGATCACTGAAGCTTTCTTT.

This sequence joins TRBV5-4 and TRBJ2-5, with D possibly matching TRBD1 (8 bases). V was pared by 4 bases and J by 4 bases, with 17 bases between. Germline-derived CDR1 and CDR2 are SGHNT and YYREEE (reference sequence). CDR3 length: 15 residues. CDR3 sequence: CASSRGAGGLETQYF. CDR3 DNA sequence: TGTGCCAGCAGCCGGGGGGCAGGGGGCCTAGAGACCCAGTACTTC.

This chain joins TRBV6-1 and TRBJ2-2; D unclear. The CDR3 spans 13 residues. Germline values: CDR1 MNHNS, CDR2 SASEGT. V dropped 7 bases and J dropped 4 bases, with 10 bases sitting between them. The CDR3 sequence: CASTSVVTGELFF. The CDR3 DNA reads as TGTGCCAGCACCTCGGTGGTCACCGGGGAGCTGTTTTTT.

This clone was seen a handful of times. The J gene is TRBJ2-7, the V gene TRBV7-2; perhaps TRBD1 as D (5 bases). V lost 1 base and J lost 0, with 10 bases in between. Looked up from germline, CDR1 is SGHTA and CDR2 is FQGNSA. This CDR3 is 15 amino acids long. The CDR3 sequence is CASSLGGSSSYEQYF. The CDR3 bases are TGTGCCAGCAGCTTAGGGGGCTCGAGCTCCTACGAGCAGTACTTC.

This chain connects TRBV27 to TRBJ2-7, with 8 bases fitting TRBD2. Germline CDR1 reads MNHEY; CDR2 reads SMNVEV (reference sequence). With 2 bases clipped from V and 3 bases from J, the junction kept 9 bases outside the gene matches. This CDR3 is built from 16 residues. CDR3 sequence (DNA): TGTGCCAGCAGTTTAGCTCCGGGACTAGGTTTCTACGAGCAGTACTTC. It translates to CASSLAPGLGFYEQYF.

The chain links TRBV5-1 to TRBJ2-7, with a weak D call TRBD2 (6 bases). The length of the CDR3 is 14 residues. V dropped 0 bases and J dropped 1 base, with 8 bases sitting between them. Germline CDR1 reads SGHRS; CDR2 reads YFSETQ. CDR3 amino acids: CASSLEGGSYEQYF. The CDR3 DNA reads TGCGCCAGCAGCTTGGAAGGAGGGTCCTACGAGCAGTACTTC.

This clone was counted a few times. The genes are TRBV21-1 and TRBJ2-7; the DNA was not used to check the table's D call, TRBD2. TRBV21-1 is a listed pseudogene. This CDR3 contains 15 residues. CDR3 protein: CASSQRGLVAYEQYF. CDR3 nucleotide sequence: TGTGCCAGCAGCCAAAGGGGACTAGTAGCCTACGAGCAGTACTTC.

The J gene is TRBJ1-2, the V gene TRBV2; D gene ambiguous. This CDR3 is 14 amino acids long. The germline gives CDR1 SNHLY, CDR2 FYNNEI. Deletions cut 7 bases from V and 2 bases from J, with 14 bases between. The CDR3 bases are TGTGCCAGCATCGGTCCTTCTGTAAACTATGGCTACACCTTC. Translation gives CASIGPSVNYGYTF.

This rearrangement joins TRBV7-9 to TRBJ2-3, with a weak D call TRBD2 (5 bases). CDR1 SEHNR and CDR2 FQNEAQ come from the germline V gene (reference sequence). This CDR3 is 14 amino acids long. The V end lost 3 bases, the J end lost 6 bases, and 13 bases lay between the germline ends. The CDR3 coding sequence is TGTGCCAGCAGCTTGACTACCGTAATTGATACGCAGTATTTT. This sequence encodes CASSLTTVIDTQYF. The variable domain in full, completed from reference TRBV7-9 and TRBJ2-3, reads DTGVSQNPRHKITKRGQNVTFRCDPISEHNRLYWYRQTLGQGPEFLTYFQNEAQLEKSRLLSDRFSAERPKGSFSTLEIQRTEQGDSAMYLCASSLTTVIDTQYFGPGTRLTVL.

This rearrangement joins TRBV6-1 to TRBJ1-1, with TRBD1 as a possible D gene (5 bases). This CDR3 comprises 16 residues. The V gene's germline CDR1 is MNHNS and CDR2 SASEGT. The V end was cut by 2 bases, the J end by 0 bases, with 13 bases between. Here the CDR3 reads CASSEQGLQMNTEAFF. CDR3 nucleotide sequence: TGTGCCAGCAGTGAACAGGGCCTACAAATGAACACTGAAGCTTTCTTT.

The rearrangement links TRBV7-9 to TRBJ2-3; 9 bases match TRBD2. Germline assignment: CDR1 SEHNR and CDR2 FQNEAQ (reference sequence). This CDR3 region has 16 residues. V dropped 4 bases and J dropped 2; count of bases not matched to a gene: 7. The DNA for the CDR3 is TGTGCCAGCAGCTGGCCGGGACTAGCCCCCACAGATACGCAGTATTTT. Its protein product is CASSWPGLAPTDTQYF.

V and J are TRBV7-9 and TRBJ1-4; 9 positions agree with TRBD1. The trim removed 5 bases at V and 4 bases at J, leaving 14 bases unmatched. This CDR3 is built from 18 residues. Germline assignment: CDR1 SEHNR and CDR2 FQNEAQ (reference sequence). The CDR3 sequence: CASSDLRTGVLNNEKLFF. The CDR3 region has the DNA TGTGCCAGCAGCGATCTTAGGACAGGGGTTCTAAATAATGAAAAACTGTTTTTT.

Only one count was recorded for this clone. The rearrangement joins TRBV6-5 to TRBJ2-7, with TRBD2 as a possible D gene (5 bases). V was cut by 11 bases and J by 4 bases, with 15 bases left in between. Germline V gene lookup returns CDR1 MNHEY and CDR2 SVGAGI. There are 12 residues in the CDR3. In DNA form, the CDR3 reads TGTGCCTCCAGAAGAGGGTTATACGAGCAGTACTTC. Translated, it gives CASRRGLYEQYF.

This clone was counted a few times. This sequence joins TRBV28 and TRBJ1-5; D is unresolved. The length of the CDR3 is 13 residues. Germline CDR1 and CDR2: MDHEN and SYDVKM. The V and J ends lost 3 bases and 1 base respectively, with 4 bases between them. CDR3 sequence reads: CASSFESNQPQHF. CDR3 DNA: TGTGCCAGCAGTTTCGAGAGCAATCAGCCCCAGCATTTT.